These 20 T cell receptor beta chains were all obtained from the same sample, sequenced in a study of T cell responses to AZD1222 COVID-19 vaccine. Assay used: immunoSEQ multiplex PCR; TCRdb lists only in-frame clones, some missing. The table shows roughly 150,000 clones, with 80% to 90% occurring only once. The input for sequencing was peripheral blood, taken after recovery from COVID-19. The receptors shown here come from an adult who had recovered from COVID-19.

The rearrangement links TRBV7-2 to TRBJ1-3; 8 bases fit TRBD1. After removal of 5 bases from V and 0 bases from J, the junction contained 9 bases not matched to a gene. Germline V lookup: CDR1 SGHTA, CDR2 FQGNSA. The CDR3 covers 17 residues. The CDR3 region is CASSLRQGSSSGNTIYF. Here the CDR3 DNA reads TGTGCCAGCAGCCTTCGACAGGGGAGCTCCTCTGGAAACACCATATATTTT.

The chain combines TRBV6-5 with TRBJ1-2; the D gene is possibly TRBD1 (6 bases). Germline CDR1 reads MNHEY; CDR2 reads SVGAGI. The CDR3 is made up of 13 amino acids. V dropped 4 bases and J dropped 2 bases, with 8 bases sitting between them. CDR3 coding DNA: TGTGCCAGCAGTTTTACAGGGAACTATGGCTACACCTTC. It codes for CASSFTGNYGYTF.

The chain recombines TRBV7-2 with TRBJ2-7, with 9 positions matching TRBD2. CDR1 and CDR2 (germline): SGHTA, FQGNSA. J gave up 3 bases and V 6 bases, and 3 bases lay outside the gene matches. There are 13 residues in the CDR3. The CDR3 DNA reads TGTGCCAGCAGTATACTAGCGGGCTACGAGCAGTACTTC. Translation: CASSILAGYEQYF.

J is TRBJ2-2 and V is TRBV19; D gene unclear. There are 9 residues in the CDR3. Trimming took 9 bases from V and 8 from J, leaving 4 bases between them. CDR1 and CDR2 (germline): LNHDA, SQIVND (reference sequence). CDR3 residues: CASPGELFF. The CDR3 DNA reads as TGTGCCAGCCCGGGGGAGCTGTTTTTT. Full variable domain (remainder filled in from reference TRBV19 and TRBJ2-2): DGGITQSPKYLFRKEGQNVTLSCEQNLNHDAMYWYRQDPGQGLRLIYYSQIVNDFQKGDIAEGYSVSREKKESFPLTVTSAQKNPTAFYLCASPGELFFGEGSRLTVL.

This chain joins TRBV9 and TRBJ2-2; 11 bases align to TRBD2. Germline lookup yields CDR1 SGDLS and CDR2 YYNGEE. The CDR3 spans 16 residues. The V and J ends lost 3 bases and 5 bases, in that order; junction bases with no gene match: 6. The DNA for the CDR3 is TGTGCCAGCAGCGCCGTAGCGGGAGGGAGGACCGGGGAGCTGTTTTTT. Encoded protein: CASSAVAGGRTGELFF.

The rearrangement links TRBV3-1 (or the pseudogene TRBV3-2) to TRBJ2-1; TRBD2 matches 8 bases. The CDR3 has 18 residues. V gave up 3 bases and J gave up 0 bases; unmatched junction bases: 10. Germline CDR1 LGHDT, CDR2 YNNKEL (reference sequence). CDR3 protein: CASSHRGAGGSSYNEQFF. The CDR3 nucleotides read TGTGCCAGCAGCCATCGCGGCGCGGGAGGAAGCTCCTACAATGAGCAGTTCTTC.

CDR3 sequence (DNA): TGTGCCAGCAGTTACTCTGGGACAGGGAATTCACCCCTCCACTTT. This sequence encodes CASSYSGTGNSPLHF. The chain joins TRBV6-5 to TRBJ1-6; the match to TRBD1 covers 9 bases. Germline V gene lookup returns CDR1 MNHEY and CDR2 SVGAGI. V dropped 0 bases and J dropped 7; count of bases not matched to a gene: 1. CDR3 length: 15 residues.

Points on this clone: In the same sample, other DNA sequences code for this CDR3. The rearrangement joins TRBV5-1 to TRBJ2-7; no firm D call. Trimming took 2 bases from V and 1 from J, leaving 10 bases between them. Germline V gene lookup returns CDR1 SGHRS and CDR2 YFSETQ. The CDR3 consists of 14 residues. CDR3 residues: CASSLGQNSYEQYF. Written as DNA, the CDR3 is TGCGCCAGCAGCTTAGGGCAGAATTCCTACGAGCAGTACTTC. Drawing the rest from reference TRBV5-1 and TRBJ2-7, the complete variable domain is KAGVTQTPRYLIKTRGQQVTLSCSPISGHRSVSWYQQTPGQGLQFLFEYFSETQRNKGNFPGRFSGRQFSNSRSEMNVSTLELGDSALYLCASSLGQNSYEQYFGPGTRLTVT.

The CDR3 spells CASSGERVYYTF. The CDR3 DNA is TGTGCCAGTAGTGGGGAACGAGTCTACTACACCTTC. The chain combines TRBV19 with TRBJ1-2; D gene uncertain. The germline CDR1 and CDR2 sequences are LNHDA and SQIVND (reference sequence). There are 12 residues in the CDR3. V lost 5 bases and J 10 bases, leaving 14 bases between the germline ends.

The rearrangement links TRBV24-1 to TRBJ2-1; TRBD1 might be the D (6 bases). Trimming took 2 bases from V and 7 from J, leaving 14 bases between them. Germline-derived CDR1 and CDR2 are KGHDR and SFDVKD. This CDR3 comprises 15 residues. For the CDR3, the DNA is TGTGCCACCAGTGATTCCACCCTCAGGGGAAATGAGCAGTTCTTC. Translation: CATSDSTLRGNEQFF.

The CDR3 DNA sequence: TGTGCCAGCACCTTCGGGGGGGCCACAGATACGCAGTATTTT. Amino acid sequence: CASTFGGATDTQYF. V gene TRBV27 combines with J gene TRBJ2-3; 8 bases fit TRBD2. Germline V CDR1 and CDR2: MNHEY, SMNVEV (reference sequence). The junction had 5 bases not matched to a gene; V was cut back by 7 bases and J by 2 bases. The length of the CDR3 is 14 residues.

The rearrangement joins TRBV24-1 to TRBJ1-2; possibly TRBD1 for D (6 bases). Germline CDR1 and CDR2: KGHDR and SFDVKD. Trimming removed 5 bases from V and 8 bases from J, with 14 bases in between. The CDR3 is 13 residues long. CDR3 DNA sequence: TGTGCCACCAGTGTCAAACAGGGTGACGGCTACACCTTC. Translation: CATSVKQGDGYTF.

This clone was seen just once. The chain recombines TRBV6-5 with TRBJ2-2, with 8 bases aligning to TRBD1. The CDR3 extends over 15 amino acids. Trimming took 8 bases from V and 1 from J; bases not matched to a gene: 6. CDR1 and CDR2 (germline): MNHEY, SVGAGI. Here the CDR3 DNA reads TGTGCCAGCCACTTGGGGACAGGGAACACCGGGGAGCTGTTTTTT. This translates into CASHLGTGNTGELFF.

This chain joins TRBV6-2 or TRBV6-3 and TRBJ1-4; D is ambiguous. The CDR3 runs 14 residues. The germline gives CDR1 MNHEY, CDR2 SVGEGT. The ends were cut back, 6 bases at V and 6 bases at J, with 14 bases in the middle. The CDR3 nucleotides are TGTGCCAGCAGCCAATCTAATCTGCATGAAAAACTGTTTTTT. Translating gives CASSQSNLHEKLFF.

This clone was observed a few times. J is TRBJ2-5 and V is TRBV27; 10 nucleotides line up with TRBD1. The CDR3 is 17 amino acids. J gave up 0 bases and V 3 bases, and 7 bases lay outside the gene matches. Germline CDR1 is MNHEY and CDR2 is SMNVEV (reference sequence). The CDR3 DNA reads as TGTGCCAGCAGTTTGGCCCGGACAGGGGGGTACCAAGAGACCCAGTACTTC. Protein sequence: CASSLARTGGYQETQYF.

The chain joins TRBV7-9 to TRBJ2-3; 8 bases line up with TRBD1. Germline V lookup: CDR1 SEHNR, CDR2 FQNEAQ (reference sequence). The CDR3 is 18 amino acids. With 1 base clipped from V and 1 base from J, the junction kept 10 bases outside the gene matches. Here the CDR3 reads CASSLGSGTGKGTDTQYF. CDR3 nucleotide sequence: TGTGCCAGCAGCTTAGGTTCGGGGACAGGAAAGGGCACAGATACGCAGTATTTT.

The chain carries TRBV7-6 and TRBJ2-3; TRBD2 might be the D (5 bases). The CDR3 consists of 13 residues. The V gene lost 5 bases and the J gene lost 6 bases, with 12 bases spanning the gap. Germline loops: CDR1 SGHVS, CDR2 FNYEAQ. The DNA for the CDR3 is TGTGCCAGCAGCAGAGCGGTGCGGGATACGCAGTATTTT. The encoded protein is CASSRAVRDTQYF. The full variable domain, in which reference TRBV7-6 and TRBJ2-3 provide the parts outside the CDR3, is GAGVSQSPRYKVTKRGQDVALRCDPISGHVSLYWYRQALGQGPEFLTYFNYEAQQDKSGLPNDRFSAERPEGSISTLTIQRTEQRDSAMYRCASSRAVRDTQYFGPGTRLTVL.

As concerns this clone: This specimen includes other DNA sequences encoding the same CDR3. V gene TRBV5-1 combines with J gene TRBJ1-1; perhaps TRBD1 as D (5 bases). CDR1 and CDR2 from the germline V gene are SGHRS and YFSETQ. This CDR3 spans 14 amino acids. Deletions cut 2 bases from V and 0 bases from J, with 8 bases between. CDR3 sequence: CASSLDRLNTEAFF. DNA for the CDR3: TGCGCCAGCAGCTTAGACAGACTGAACACTGAAGCTTTCTTT.

The genes are TRBV10-3 and TRBJ1-5, with 11 bases that match TRBD1. The CDR3 consists of 16 residues. CDR1 and CDR2 from the germline V gene are ENHRY and SYGVKD. The V and J ends lost 1 base and 5 bases, in that order; junction bases with no gene match: 4. CDR3: CAISELGDRGDQPQHF. The CDR3 DNA reads as TGTGCCATCAGTGAGTTAGGGGACAGGGGGGATCAGCCCCAGCATTTT.

This chain uses TRBV18 with TRBJ2-1; D is perhaps TRBD1 (6 bases). Germline loops: CDR1 KGHSH, CDR2 LQKENI. V lost 0 bases, J lost 7 bases, and 13 bases lay in between. This CDR3 spans 15 amino acids. The CDR3 reads CASSPPGAGWNEQFF. CDR3 in DNA: TGTGCCAGCTCACCACCGGGGGCAGGGTGGAATGAGCAGTTCTTC.